These 3 T cell receptor beta chains share one sample of origin, sequenced in a study of T cell responses to AZD1222 COVID-19 vaccine. The protocol was immunoSEQ multiplex PCR, while the TCRdb copy is restricted to in-frame clones and leaves out a portion. The sample records over 55,000 clones, 83% being singletons. This specimen was peripheral blood, taken 28 days after the second AZD1222 dose. The receptors stem from an adult who received the AZD1222 COVID-19 vaccine.

A single count supports this clone. The rearrangement joins TRBV7-6 to TRBJ1-1, with D possibly being TRBD1 (5 bases). The CDR3 is 15 residues long. The germline CDR1 and CDR2 sequences are SGHVS and FNYEAQ. Trimming left V 0 bases short and J 3 bases short, with 11 bases between. CDR3 bases: TGTGCCAGCAGCTTAGCTCAAGGGGCGGACACTGAAGCTTTCTTT. It is translated as CASSLAQGADTEAFF.

This chain links TRBV5-1 with TRBJ1-4; TRBD1 aligns across 8 bases. Trimming cost V 3 bases and J 4 bases; bases outside gene matches: 5. The CDR3 contains 15 residues. Germline V lookup: CDR1 SGHRS, CDR2 YFSETQ. The CDR3 nucleotides are TGCGCCAGCAGCTCACCAGGACAGGGTAATGAAAAACTGTTTTTT. Protein: CASSSPGQGNEKLFF.

CDR3 in amino acids: CSVEKGDGYTF. CDR3 coding DNA: TGCAGCGTTGAAAAGGGGGATGGCTACACCTTC. The genes are TRBV29-1 and TRBJ1-2, with a possible D match to TRBD1 (6 bases). Germline V gene sequence: CDR1 SQVTM, CDR2 ANQGSEA. V lost 2 bases and J lost 6, with 7 bases in between. The CDR3 runs to 11 residues.